The 26 T cell receptor beta chains listed next were all sequenced from one sample in a study of shared clonotypes between healthy human individuals. Sequenced by immunoSEQ multiplex PCR; TCRdb stores in-frame clones only, minus some. The table records hundreds of thousands of clones, 60% to 80% of them present only once. Sequenced: memory CD4+ T cells sorted from blood. Noted subset: CD45RA-negative fraction. These receptors all come from a woman aged 25 to 45 in good health.

Comment on this clone: In the same sample, other DNA sequences code for this CDR3. The gene calls are TRBV11-2 and TRBJ2-5, with D possibly matching TRBD1 (5 bases). The germline V gene has CDR1 SGHAT and CDR2 FQNNGV. Trimming pared 1 base from V and 4 bases from J, leaving 7 bases between. CDR3 size: 13 residues. The CDR3 here is CASSLGGAETQYF. The CDR3 region has the DNA TGTGCCAGCAGCTTAGGGGGCGCAGAGACCCAGTACTTC.

The chain carries TRBV11-2 and TRBJ2-3, with D unclear. Trimming pared 3 bases from V and 2 bases from J, leaving 9 bases between. This CDR3 is built from 14 residues. Per germline, CDR1 SGHAT and CDR2 FQNNGV. Here the CDR3 DNA reads TGTGCCAGCAGCTTCACGGGCCCCACAGATACGCAGTATTTT. Translation: CASSFTGPTDTQYF.

The chain couples TRBV5-1 to TRBJ2-3; the match to TRBD2 covers 13 bases. This CDR3 region has 18 residues. The germline V gene has CDR1 SGHRS and CDR2 YFSETQ. With V trimmed by 0 bases and J by 1 base, 5 bases remained unmatched. In DNA form, the CDR3 reads TGCGCCAGCAGCTTGGGGACTAGCGGGAGATTTCGCACAGATACGCAGTATTTT. It specifies CASSLGTSGRFRTDTQYF.

This chain links TRBV14 with TRBJ2-2, with D perhaps given as TRBD1 or TRBD2 (5 bases each). The CDR3 length is 15 residues. Germline-derived CDR1 and CDR2 are SGHDN and FVKESK. Trimming stripped 2 bases from V and 4 bases from J, with 11 bases between. The CDR3 nucleotides read TGTGCCAGCAGCCAACGTTGGGACGGCACCGGGGAGCTGTTTTTT. It is translated as CASSQRWDGTGELFF.

The rearrangement joins TRBV4-2 to TRBJ1-4, with D perhaps matching TRBD1 (5 bases). Per germline, CDR1 LGHNA and CDR2 YNFKEQ. This CDR3 has 17 amino acids. V was clipped by 1 base and J by 7 bases, with 19 bases between them. The CDR3 sequence is CASSQVFSQGLGEKLFF. Here the CDR3 DNA reads TGTGCCAGCAGCCAAGTCTTCTCGCAGGGATTGGGTGAAAAACTGTTTTTT.

This chain links TRBV7-6 with TRBJ2-2; D is undetermined. The CDR3 consists of 15 residues. Germline-derived CDR1 and CDR2 are SGHVS and FNYEAQ. V was trimmed by 4 bases and J by 0 bases, leaving 9 bases between them. The CDR3 DNA reads TGTGCCAGCAGCTCCCCCTCCGCGAACACCGGGGAGCTGTTTTTT. This translates into CASSSPSANTGELFF.

This clone appeared a few times. The chain links TRBV5-8 to TRBJ2-7, with 9 bases matching TRBD2. The trim removed 6 bases at V and 0 bases at J, leaving 19 bases unmatched. This CDR3 contains 19 residues. Germline CDR1 is SGHTS and CDR2 is YDEGEE. CDR3 DNA sequence: TGTGCCAGCACCACATTTGCACTAGCGGGTCCAAGTTTCTCCTACGAGCAGTACTTC. Protein: CASTTFALAGPSFSYEQYF. The whole variable domain, remainder taken from reference TRBV5-8 and TRBJ2-7, is EAGVTQSPTHLIKTRGQQATLRCSPISGHTSVYWYQQALGLGLQFLLWYDEGEERNRGNFPPRFSGRQFPNYSSELNVNALELEDSALYLCASTTFALAGPSFSYEQYFGPGTRLTVT.

This clone is a singleton in its sample. The J gene is TRBJ1-2, the V gene TRBV5-6, with TRBD1 as a possible D gene (6 bases). CDR3 length: 19 amino acids. V gave up 4 bases and J gave up 0 bases, with 25 bases separating them. Looked up from germline, CDR1 is SGHDT and CDR2 is YYEEEE. DNA for the CDR3: TGTGCCAGCAGCCCCCGAGGGGGTGTCGGCCGGAGAGCTAACTATGGCTACACCTTC. As protein: CASSPRGGVGRRANYGYTF.

The rearrangement joins TRBV5-5 to TRBJ2-7; possible D gene TRBD2, 7 bases. The length of the CDR3 is 11 residues. Germline assignment: CDR1 SGHKS and CDR2 YYEKEE (reference sequence). The V end was cut by 5 bases, the J end by 6 bases, with 9 bases between. The CDR3 loop is CASRGGAEQYF. Here the CDR3 DNA reads TGTGCCAGCAGGGGGGGGGCCGAGCAGTACTTC.

The rearrangement joins TRBV5-1 to TRBJ2-1; 7 bases are shared with TRBD2. Germline values: CDR1 SGHRS, CDR2 YFSETQ. Losses at the gene ends were 4 bases for V and 5 bases for J; bases not matched to a gene: 9. This CDR3 region has 15 residues. The CDR3 nucleotides read TGCGCCAGCAGCCTGGGGGACTACCAACACAATGAGCAGTTCTTC. Its protein product is CASSLGDYQHNEQFF. Using reference TRBV5-1 and TRBJ2-1 for the parts outside the CDR3, the full variable domain is KAGVTQTPRYLIKTRGQQVTLSCSPISGHRSVSWYQQTPGQGLQFLFEYFSETQRNKGNFPGRFSGRQFSNSRSEMNVSTLELGDSALYLCASSLGDYQHNEQFFGPGTRLTVL.

The chain recombines TRBV7-8 with TRBJ2-1; 7 bases line up with TRBD2. Unmatched junction bases numbered 7, after V lost 5 bases and J lost 9 bases. CDR1 and CDR2 from the germline V gene are SGHVS and FQNEAQ. The CDR3 has 13 residues. In DNA form, the CDR3 reads TGTGCCAGCAGCACCCAGCGGGATGGTGAGCAGTTCTTC. Residues: CASSTQRDGEQFF.

This clone was observed at least ten times. The chain links TRBV10-2 to TRBJ2-4, with unresolved D. The V end lost 2 bases, the J end lost 11 bases, and 13 bases lay between the germline ends. There are 13 residues in the CDR3. The germline gives CDR1 WSHSY, CDR2 SAAADI. The DNA of the CDR3 is TGCGCCAGCAGTGAGGGACGGGTCCCTTTTCAGTACTTC. The encoded protein is CASSEGRVPFQYF.

This rearrangement joins TRBV28 to TRBJ2-7; 11 bases map to TRBD1. V dropped 6 bases and J dropped 7; count of bases not matched to a gene: 8. Germline V gene lookup returns CDR1 MDHEN and CDR2 SYDVKM. This CDR3 spans 14 amino acids. CDR3: CASRTGQGAREQYF. The CDR3 nucleotides read TGTGCCAGCAGGACCGGACAGGGGGCGCGAGAGCAGTACTTC.

The chain carries TRBV11-2 and TRBJ2-7; 7 bases match TRBD2. Germline-derived CDR1 and CDR2 are SGHAT and FQNNGV. J lost 2 bases, V lost 4 bases, and 2 bases had no gene match. CDR3 size: 13 residues. The CDR3 DNA reads as TGTGCCAGCAGCTCCCGGGGGGCCTACGAGCAGTACTTC. Encoded protein: CASSSRGAYEQYF. Full variable domain (missing parts from reference TRBV11-2 and TRBJ2-7): EAGVAQSPRYKIIEKRQSVAFWCNPISGHATLYWYQQILGQGPKLLIQFQNNGVVDDSQLPKDRFSAERLKGVDSTLKIQPAKLEDSAVYLCASSSRGAYEQYFGPGTRLTVT.

The J gene is TRBJ2-7, the V gene TRBV19; maybe TRBD1 (7 bases). CDR3 length: 14 amino acids. CDR1 LNHDA and CDR2 SQIVND come from the germline V gene (reference sequence). Trimming left V 10 bases short and J 1 base short, with 17 bases between. CDR3 bases: TGTGCCACTGAGGGGGCAGGGGGGTCCTACGAGCAGTACTTC. It codes for CATEGAGGSYEQYF. Drawing the rest from reference TRBV19 and TRBJ2-7, the complete variable domain is DGGITQSPKYLFRKEGQNVTLSCEQNLNHDAMYWYRQDPGQGLRLIYYSQIVNDFQKGDIAEGYSVSREKKESFPLTVTSAQKNPTAFYLCATEGAGGSYEQYFGPGTRLTVT.

V and J are TRBV29-1 and TRBJ2-2; D ambiguous. V gave up 4 bases and J gave up 2 bases, with 8 bases separating them. This CDR3 contains 13 residues. Germline lookup yields CDR1 SQVTM and CDR2 ANQGSEA. DNA for the CDR3: TGCAGCGTTGTGCCACCTAACACCGGGGAGCTGTTTTTT. It encodes CSVVPPNTGELFF.

This clone has only one observation. In nucleotides, the CDR3 is TGTGCCAGCAACCAAGGACCGGGAGGGCTCCTGGAGACCCAGTACTTC. Encoded protein: CASNQGPGGLLETQYF. The rearrangement links TRBV7-2 to TRBJ2-5; TRBD2 agrees at 8 bases. Per the germline V gene, CDR1 is SGHTA and CDR2 is FQGNSA. With V trimmed by 7 bases and J by 5 bases, 15 bases remained unmatched. The CDR3 runs 16 residues.

The rearrangement links TRBV9 to TRBJ2-1; TRBD2 matches at 9 bases. Per germline, CDR1 SGDLS and CDR2 YYNGEE. V dropped 5 bases and J dropped 5; count of bases not matched to a gene: 5. There are 14 residues in the CDR3. CDR3: CASRRAGGDNEQFF. The DNA for the CDR3 is TGTGCCAGCAGACGAGCGGGAGGTGACAATGAGCAGTTCTTC.

This clone was found once. The chain links TRBV7-2 to TRBJ2-2; 7 bases fit TRBD2. The junction had 14 bases not matched to a gene; V was cut back by 5 bases and J by 8 bases. The CDR3 is made up of 16 amino acids. Germline V gene sequence: CDR1 SGHTA, CDR2 FQGNSA. The CDR3 is CASSRLDSGFGGELFF. In DNA, the CDR3 is TGTGCCAGCAGCCGCCTCGATAGCGGGTTTGGTGGGGAGCTGTTTTTT. The complete variable domain, with remaining parts taken from reference TRBV7-2 and TRBJ2-2, reads GAGVSQSPSNKVTEKGKDVELRCDPISGHTALYWYRQSLGQGLEFLIYFQGNSAPDKSGLPSDRFSAERTGGSVSTLTIQRTQQEDSAVYLCASSRLDSGFGGELFFGEGSRLTVL.

This sequence joins TRBV28 and TRBJ1-2; perhaps TRBD1 as D (6 bases). Deletions cut 3 bases from V and 3 bases from J, with 17 bases between. Looked up from germline, CDR1 is MDHEN and CDR2 is SYDVKM. This CDR3 comprises 16 residues. CDR3 sequence (DNA): TGTGCCAGCAGTTTTACCACCGGGACATTCGACTATGGCTACACCTTC. This gives the protein CASSFTTGTFDYGYTF.

This chain connects TRBV7-8 to TRBJ2-3, with 8 bases that match TRBD2. Germline V gives CDR1 SGHVS, CDR2 FQNEAQ. After removal of 1 base from V and 6 bases from J, the junction contained 6 bases not matched to a gene. CDR3 length: 15 amino acids. CDR3 bases: TGTGCCAGCAGCTTAGACGGGAGGGCCCCCGATACGCAGTATTTT. Translation: CASSLDGRAPDTQYF.

The chain recombines TRBV11-3 with TRBJ2-1; D gene unclear. Germline CDR1 and CDR2: SGHNT and YENEEA. CDR3 length equals 16 residues. The germline V and J ends were trimmed by 1 base and 6 bases, with 16 bases remaining between them. The DNA for the CDR3 is TGTGCCAGCAGCTTAGGTTCGGACCCTCAGACCAATGAGCAGTTCTTC. Amino acids: CASSLGSDPQTNEQFF.

This clone was seen only a few times. This chain uses TRBV5-1 with TRBJ2-3; 8 positions match TRBD1. The CDR3 length is 15 residues. V lost 6 bases, J lost 0 bases, and 6 bases stayed unmatched. CDR1 SGHRS and CDR2 YFSETQ come from the germline V gene. In DNA form, the CDR3 reads TGCGCCAGCAACCCAGACAGGGGAAGCACAGATACGCAGTATTTT. Protein product: CASNPDRGSTDTQYF.

This rearrangement joins TRBV2 to TRBJ1-2; the D is unclear. This CDR3 has 11 residues. Trimming shortened V by 7 bases and J by 3 bases, and 6 bases separated the two germline ends. The germline gives CDR1 SNHLY, CDR2 FYNNEI. The CDR3 protein is CASTVHYGYTF. In nucleotides, the CDR3 is TGTGCCAGCACGGTCCACTATGGCTACACCTTC.

This chain joins TRBV15 and TRBJ2-5, with D perhaps assigned TRBD1 or TRBD2 (5 bases each). V lost 1 base and J lost 5, with 14 bases in between. The CDR3 spans 15 residues. Germline loops: CDR1 LNHNV, CDR2 YYDKDF (reference sequence). CDR3 region: CATSRGLAGTETQYF. CDR3 sequence (DNA): TGTGCCACCAGCAGAGGTTTAGCAGGGACGGAGACCCAGTACTTC.

The genes are TRBV7-3 and TRBJ2-5; 11 bases align to TRBD2. V was pared by 5 bases and J by 9 bases, with 8 bases of the junction left unmatched. Looked up from germline, CDR1 is SGHTA and CDR2 is FQGTGA. The CDR3 runs 14 residues. CDR3 sequence reads: CASSLRPGLAAQYF. The CDR3 nucleotides are TGTGCCAGCAGCCTTCGTCCGGGACTAGCGGCCCAGTACTTC.